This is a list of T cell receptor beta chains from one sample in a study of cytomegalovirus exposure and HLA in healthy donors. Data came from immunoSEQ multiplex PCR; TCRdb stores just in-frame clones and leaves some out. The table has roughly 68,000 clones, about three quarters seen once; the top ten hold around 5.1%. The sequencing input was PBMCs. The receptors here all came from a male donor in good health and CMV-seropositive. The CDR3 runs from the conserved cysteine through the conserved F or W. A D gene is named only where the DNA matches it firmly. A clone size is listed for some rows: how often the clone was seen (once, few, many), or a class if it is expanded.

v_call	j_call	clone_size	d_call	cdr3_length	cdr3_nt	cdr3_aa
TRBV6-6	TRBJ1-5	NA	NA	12	TGTGCCAGCAGTTACTCTATAATACCCCAGCATTTT	CASSYSIIPQHF
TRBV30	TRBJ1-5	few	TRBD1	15	TGTGCCTGGGCAAACAGGGGGCTGTACAATCAGCCCCAGCATTTT	CAWANRGLYNQPQHF
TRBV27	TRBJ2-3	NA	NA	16	TGTGCCAGCAGTTTATGGGCTTCCTCTAGCACAGATACGCAGTATTTT	CASSLWASSSTDTQYF
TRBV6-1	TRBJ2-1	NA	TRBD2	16	TGTGCCAGCAGTGAGGCCCGGCAGGGACTATACAATGAGCAGTTCTTC	CASSEARQGLYNEQFF
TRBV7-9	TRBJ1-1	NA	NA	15	TGTGCCAGCAGTCTCATTGCGGCAGTTAACACTGAAGCTTTCTTT	CASSLIAAVNTEAFF
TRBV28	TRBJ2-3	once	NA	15	TGTGCCTGCTGGGGCCACCAAGTCCGCACAGATACGCAGTATTTT	CACWGHQVRTDTQYF
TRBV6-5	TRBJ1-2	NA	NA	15	TGTGCCAGCAGTTACTCGATCCGGGGTAAGGGTGGCTACACCTTC	CASSYSIRGKGGYTF
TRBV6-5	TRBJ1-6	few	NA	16	TGTGCCAGCAGTTACTCGTGGGCAGGGGCTAATTCACCCCTCCACTTT	CASSYSWAGANSPLHF
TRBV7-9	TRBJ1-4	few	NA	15	TGTGCCAGCAGCTTAAGGTCCGCCGGGGGTGAAAAACTGTTTTTT	CASSLRSAGGEKLFF
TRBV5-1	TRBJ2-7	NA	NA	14	TGCGCCAGCAGCTTGCGGGTGAGCTCCTACGAGCAGTACTTC	CASSLRVSSYEQYF
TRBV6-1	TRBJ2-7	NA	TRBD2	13	TGTGCCAGCAGCCCGCGGGGGGCCTACGAGCAGTACTTC	CASSPRGAYEQYF
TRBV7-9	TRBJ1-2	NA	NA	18	TGTGCCAGCAGCTTCCCCGCGTTTGACAGGACGACCTTTGATGGCTACACCTTC	CASSFPAFDRTTFDGYTF
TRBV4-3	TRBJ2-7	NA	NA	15	TGCGCCAGCAGCCAGGATTGGAGGGGTTATTACGAGCAGTACTTC	CASSQDWRGYYEQYF
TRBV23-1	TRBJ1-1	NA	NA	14	TGCGCCAGCAGTCAATTCTGGGCCCACACTGAAGCTTTCTTT	CASSQFWAHTEAFF
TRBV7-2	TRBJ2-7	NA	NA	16	TGTGCCAGCAGCAGGCCCGGGACACAGAGCTCCTACGAGCAGTACTTC	CASSRPGTQSSYEQYF
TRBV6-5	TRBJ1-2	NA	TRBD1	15	TGTGCCAGCAGCTCCGGGACAGGGCAAGATTATGGCTACACCTTC	CASSSGTGQDYGYTF
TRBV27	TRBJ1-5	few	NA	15	TGTGCCAGCAGAGCCCTACAGGGTATCAATCAGCCCCAGCATTTT	CASRALQGINQPQHF
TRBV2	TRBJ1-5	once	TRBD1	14	TGTGCCAGCAGGACAGGGAATGAGGCTCAGCCCCAGCATTTT	CASRTGNEAQPQHF
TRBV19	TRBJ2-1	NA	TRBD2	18	TGTGCCAGTAGGGGACTAGCGGGGGTCTACCTCTCCTACAATGAGCAGTTCTTC	CASRGLAGVYLSYNEQFF
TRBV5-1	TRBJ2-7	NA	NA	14	TGCGCCAGCAGCCCCGGGACTCCCCGCCAAAAGCAGTACTTC	CASSPGTPRQKQYF
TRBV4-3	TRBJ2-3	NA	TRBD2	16	TGCGCCAGCAGCCAAGAAGGCGGGGGGGCCCCAGATACGCAGTATTTT	CASSQEGGGAPDTQYF
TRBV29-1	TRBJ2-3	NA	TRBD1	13	TGCAGCGTGAGGGGACAGGGGCCAGATACGCAGTATTTT	CSVRGQGPDTQYF
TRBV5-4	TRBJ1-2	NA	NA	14	TGTGCCAGCAGTGAGGGGGGGCCCCTCTATGGCTACACCTTC	CASSEGGPLYGYTF
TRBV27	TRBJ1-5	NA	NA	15	TGTGCCAGCAGTTTTTCCCGGGTCGACAATCAGCCCCAGCATTTT	CASSFSRVDNQPQHF
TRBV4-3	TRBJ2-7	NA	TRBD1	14	TGCGCCAGCAGCCAACGGACAGGGGCCCACGAGCAGTACTTC	CASSQRTGAHEQYF
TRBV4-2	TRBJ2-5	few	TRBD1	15	TGTGCCAGCAGCAAGACAGGGGGTTCGAGTGAGACCCAGTACTTC	CASSKTGGSSETQYF
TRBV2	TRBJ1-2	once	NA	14	TGTGCCAGCAGTGAAGAGAGGGGACTAGGAGGCTACACCTTC	CASSEERGLGGYTF
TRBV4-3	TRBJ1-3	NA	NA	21	TGCGCCAGCAGCCAAGATGGCGAAGGAGCACAACTGGCCCACGCTGGAAACACCATATATTTT	CASSQDGEGAQLAHAGNTIYF
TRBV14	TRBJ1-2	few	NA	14	TGTGCCAGCAGCCAGAGGAGCTACGACCATGGCTACACCTTC	CASSQRSYDHGYTF
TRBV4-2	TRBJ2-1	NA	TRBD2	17	TGTGCCAGCAGCTCTGGAGGGAGCGGGGGGGTCAACAATGAGCAGTTCTTC	CASSSGGSGGVNNEQFF
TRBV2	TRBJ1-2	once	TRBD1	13	TGTGCCGGCGGGACAGACCCTAACTATGGCTACACCTTC	CAGGTDPNYGYTF
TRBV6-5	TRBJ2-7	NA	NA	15	TGTGCCAGCAGCATCCGGGACTCTTCGTCCTACGAGCAGTACTTC	CASSIRDSSSYEQYF
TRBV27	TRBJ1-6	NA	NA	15	TGTGCCAGCAGCCAGGGCTTCTCCTATAATTCACCCCTCCACTTT	CASSQGFSYNSPLHF
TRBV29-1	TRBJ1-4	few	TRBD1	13	TGCAGCGGGACAGGGAACTCGAATGAAAAACTGTTTTTT	CSGTGNSNEKLFF
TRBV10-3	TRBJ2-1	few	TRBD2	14	TGTGCCATCAGTGAATATGGGGAGCGGGGGAGCCAGTTCTTC	CAISEYGERGSQFF
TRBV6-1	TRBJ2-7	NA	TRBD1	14	TGTGCCAGCAGTGAAGAGGGGGCGGTTTACGAGCAGTACTTC	CASSEEGAVYEQYF